This T cell receptor (beta chain) was sequenced in a study of blood T cells in healthy people across ages. Overall study results and limits: What prevented conclusive comparison of naive and antigen-experienced cells was that PBMCs were unsorted.

As for this clonotype: Its antigen remains unknown.

Next came a second PCR, run for roughly 7 to 12 cycles, which used a sample-barcoded 5' primer along with a J-beta primer mix. Using its own MiXCR run on the 5' RACE reads, TCRdb lists one record per CDR3 protein. The sample yields about 1.1 million distinct CDR3 sequences, approximately 38% seen once. Trimming left V 0 bases short and J 1 base short, with 12 bases between. This CDR3 spans 16 amino acids. Germline CDR1 reads SGHRS; CDR2 reads YFSETQ. The origin of this receptor is a man younger than 35 in good health. The source material was blood. V usage is TRBV5-1 and J usage is TRBJ2-3, with D perhaps matching TRBD1 or TRBD2 (5 bases each). This CDR3 is CASSLASGPRTDTQYF. CDR3 nucleotides: TGCGCCAGCAGCTTGGCCTCGGGACCTCGCACAGATACGCAGTATTTT. The complete variable domain, with remaining parts taken from reference TRBV5-1 and TRBJ2-3, reads KAGVTQTPRYLIKTRGQQVTLSCSPISGHRSVSWYQQTPGQGLQFLFEYFSETQRNKGNFPGRFSGRQFSNSRSEMNVSTLELGDSALYLCASSLASGPRTDTQYFGPGTRLTVL.